This T cell receptor (beta chain) was sequenced in a study of regulatory T cells in long-lasting Graves disease. General observations from the study: Those with persistent Graves' had less TCR diversity than newly diagnosed patients. There were preferences for TRBV28, TRBJ1-2 and TRBJ2-5 in persistent disease. Rather than thyroid tissue, only peripheral blood underwent study.

In this sample, this clonotype turned up many times. What it binds is not known. At one boundary the junction diverges from the germline segment, which might be a read error. CDR3 size: 10 residues. Sequencing libraries for TCR beta were prepared with iRepertoire HTBI primers and Arm-PCR of CDR3 regions. TCRdb passed the multiplex PCR reads through MiXCR, listing each CDR3 protein once. The repertoire consists of 300,000 to 450,000 distinct CDR3 sequences, with around 16% occurring once and the leading ten covering 22%. Time point reported: newly diagnosed GD, antithyroid drugs for less than 3 months. PBMCs provided the RNA from which the TCR library was made.

The chain combines TRBV12-3 or TRBV12-4 with TRBJ1-4, with 11 bases aligning to TRBD1. The input for sequencing was peripheral blood mononuclear cells (PBMCs), taken at new diagnosis, from a patient treated with antithyroid drugs. The clonotype comes from a female donor with Graves disease. The CDR3 is CASRRDRGIF. DNA of the CDR3: TGTGCCAGCAGACGGGACAGGGGGATTTTT.